This T cell receptor beta chain was captured in a study of blood T cell repertoires in COVID-19. Authors' processing steps: Estimation of nucleated cell counts relied on the amplification of reference gene primers. Sequencing was performed with immunoSEQ multiplex PCR; in TCRdb, only in-frame clones are kept and a portion is missing. V, J and clone size are taken as reported in that table, and D and trimming were inferred from the DNA itself. This table has over 250,000 clones, around 86% appearing once. The length of the CDR3 is 11 residues. Trimming took 5 bases from V and 12 from J, leaving 10 bases between them. Per the germline V gene, CDR1 is LNHDA and CDR2 is SQIVND (reference sequence).

This sequence joins TRBV19 and TRBJ1-4, with D possibly matching TRBD1 (5 bases). This receptor was identified in a human donor in a cohort sampled during active COVID-19. Source material: peripheral blood. This CDR3 is CASSGPRELFF. CDR3 nucleotide sequence: TGTGCCAGTAGTGGACCCAGGGAACTGTTTTTT. The variable domain in full, with the rest retrieved from reference TRBV19 and TRBJ1-4, is DGGITQSPKYLFRKEGQNVTLSCEQNLNHDAMYWYRQDPGQGLRLIYYSQIVNDFQKGDIAEGYSVSREKKESFPLTVTSAQKNPTAFYLCASSGPRELFFGSGTQLSVL.